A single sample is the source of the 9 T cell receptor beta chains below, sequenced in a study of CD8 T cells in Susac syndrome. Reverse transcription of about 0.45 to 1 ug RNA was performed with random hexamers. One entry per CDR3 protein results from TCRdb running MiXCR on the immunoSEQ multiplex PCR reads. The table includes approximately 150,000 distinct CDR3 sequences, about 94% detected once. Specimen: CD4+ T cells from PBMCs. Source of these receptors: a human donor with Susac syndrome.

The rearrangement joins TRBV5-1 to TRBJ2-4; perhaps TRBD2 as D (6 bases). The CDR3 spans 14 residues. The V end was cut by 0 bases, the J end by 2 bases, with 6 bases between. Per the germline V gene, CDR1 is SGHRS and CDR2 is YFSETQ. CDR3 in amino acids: CASSLGDSKNIQYF. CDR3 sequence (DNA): TGCGCCAGCAGCTTGGGGGACTCCAAAAACATTCAGTACTTC.

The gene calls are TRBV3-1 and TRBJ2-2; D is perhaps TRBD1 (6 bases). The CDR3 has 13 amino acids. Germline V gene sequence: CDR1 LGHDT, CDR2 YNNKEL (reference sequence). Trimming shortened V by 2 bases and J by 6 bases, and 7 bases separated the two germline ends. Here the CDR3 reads CASSQQGPGELFF. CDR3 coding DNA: TGTGCCAGCAGCCAACAGGGGCCCGGGGAGCTGTTTTTT. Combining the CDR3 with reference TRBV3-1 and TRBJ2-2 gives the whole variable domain DTAVSQTPKYLVTQMGNDKSIKCEQNLGHDTMYWYKQDSKKFLKIMFSYNNKELIINETVPNRFSPKSPDKAHLNLHINSLELGDSAVYFCASSQQGPGELFFGEGSRLTVL.

CDR3 amino acids: CASSFSGTGGTGELFF. The CDR3 bases are TGTGCCAGCAGCTTTTCCGGGACAGGGGGCACCGGGGAGCTGTTTTTT. The chain combines TRBV7-9 with TRBJ2-2; TRBD1 matches at 11 bases. Germline V gives CDR1 SEHNR, CDR2 FQNEAQ (reference sequence). V gave up 3 bases and J gave up 4 bases; unmatched junction bases: 4. The CDR3 is 16 amino acids.

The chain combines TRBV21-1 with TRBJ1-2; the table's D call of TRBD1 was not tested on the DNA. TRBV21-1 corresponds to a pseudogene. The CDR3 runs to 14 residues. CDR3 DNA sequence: TGTGCCCGCATCCCCGAGGCAGACTCAGGGGGCTACACCTTC. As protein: CARIPEADSGGYTF.

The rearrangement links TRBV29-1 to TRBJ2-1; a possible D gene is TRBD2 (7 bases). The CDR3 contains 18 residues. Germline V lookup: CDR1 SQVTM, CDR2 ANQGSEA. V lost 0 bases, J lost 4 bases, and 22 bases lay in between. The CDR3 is CSVEEGGEWVKGYNEQFF. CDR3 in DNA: TGCAGCGTTGAAGAAGGGGGGGAGTGGGTAAAGGGGTACAATGAGCAGTTCTTC.

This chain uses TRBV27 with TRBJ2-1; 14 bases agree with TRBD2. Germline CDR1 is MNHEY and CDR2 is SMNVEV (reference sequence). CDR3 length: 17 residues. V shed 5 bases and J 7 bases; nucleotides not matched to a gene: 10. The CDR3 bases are TGTGCCAGCAGTCCGAGTCGACTAGCGGGAGGGCCAAATGAGCAGTTCTTC. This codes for CASSPSRLAGGPNEQFF.

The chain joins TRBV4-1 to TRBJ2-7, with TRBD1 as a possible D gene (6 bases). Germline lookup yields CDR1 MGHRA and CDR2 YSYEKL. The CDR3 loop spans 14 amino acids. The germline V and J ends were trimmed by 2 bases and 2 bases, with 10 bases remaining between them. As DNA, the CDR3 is TGCGCCAGCAGCCAACAGGGGTTTCCCTACGAGCAGTACTTC. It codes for CASSQQGFPYEQYF.

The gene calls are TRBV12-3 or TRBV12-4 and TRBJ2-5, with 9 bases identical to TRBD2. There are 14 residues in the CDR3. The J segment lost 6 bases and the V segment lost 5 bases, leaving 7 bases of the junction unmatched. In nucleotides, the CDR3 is TGTGCCAGCAGTCTCGGGACTAGCCCGAAGACCCAGTACTTC. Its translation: CASSLGTSPKTQYF.

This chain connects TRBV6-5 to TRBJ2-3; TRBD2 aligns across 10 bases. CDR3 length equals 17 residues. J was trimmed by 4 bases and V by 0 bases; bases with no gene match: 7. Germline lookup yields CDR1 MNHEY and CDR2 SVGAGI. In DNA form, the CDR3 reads TGTGCCAGCAGTTACTCTACACTAGCGGGAAACGCAGATACGCAGTATTTT. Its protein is CASSYSTLAGNADTQYF.